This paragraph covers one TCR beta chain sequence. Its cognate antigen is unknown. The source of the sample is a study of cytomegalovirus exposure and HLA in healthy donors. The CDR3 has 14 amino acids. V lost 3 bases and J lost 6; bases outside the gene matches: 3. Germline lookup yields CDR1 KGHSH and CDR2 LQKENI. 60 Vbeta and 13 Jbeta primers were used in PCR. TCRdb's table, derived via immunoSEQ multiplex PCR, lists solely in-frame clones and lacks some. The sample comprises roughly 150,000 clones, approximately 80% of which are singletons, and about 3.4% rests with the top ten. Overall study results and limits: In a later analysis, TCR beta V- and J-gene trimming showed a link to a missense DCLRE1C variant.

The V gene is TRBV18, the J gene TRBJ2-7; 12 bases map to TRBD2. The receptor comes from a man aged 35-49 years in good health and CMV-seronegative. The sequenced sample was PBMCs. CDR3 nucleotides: TGTGCCAGCTCACCTCCGGGACTAGCGGGCGAGCAGTACTTC. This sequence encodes CASSPPGLAGEQYF.